What follows are 9 T cell receptor beta chains derived from one specimen sequenced in a study of vaccination and CD4 T cells after COVID-19. No antigen has been identified for these receptors. Scientists ran DNA taken from cultured CD4+ T cells through the Oncomine TCR Beta short-read assay for sequencing. TCRdb redid the calling of the PCR reads with MiXCR, one entry per CDR3 protein. The table records tens of thousands of distinct CDR3 sequences, 40% to 45% of them present only once. Time point given: late sampling 161 to 241 days after vaccination in three convalescent patients. Specified treatment: roughly ten-day PBMC culture with coronavirus spike peptide pools or control peptides (ViraFEST assay). Sequenced here: CD4+ T cells from blood, cultured in vitro, sampled about 7 months after SARS-CoV-2 vaccination. These receptors were taken from a human donor who had recovered from COVID-19.

Written as DNA, the CDR3 is TGCGCCAGCAGCCCAAGTGTACTCCGAGCGGAGCTGTTTTTT. It encodes CASSPSVLRAELFF. The J gene is TRBJ2-2, the V gene TRBV4-1, with D hard to call. With 4 bases removed from V and 10 bases from J, the gap between germline ends came to 16 bases. CDR1 MGHRA and CDR2 YSYEKL come from the germline V gene. The CDR3 is 14 amino acids.

This chain connects TRBV6-1 to TRBJ2-5; possible D gene TRBD2, 6 bases. Germline V gene data show CDR1 as MNHNS and CDR2 as SASEGT. Trimming shortened V by 8 bases and J by 11 bases, and 24 bases separated the two germline ends. CDR3 length equals 14 residues. The CDR3 DNA follows: TGTGCCAGCCGGGAGACCAACATCTACAATGAGCAGTACTTC. Protein product: CASRETNIYNEQYF.

This clonotype appeared a few times. The chain is built from TRBV7-9 and TRBJ1-1; possibly TRBD1 for D (6 bases). The CDR3 totals 16 residues. The V gene's germline CDR1 is SEHNR and CDR2 FQNEAQ (reference sequence). The V gene lost 2 bases and the J gene lost 6 bases, with 19 bases spanning the gap. The CDR3 sequence: CASSLQGLGAVAEAFF. CDR3 bases: TGTGCCAGCAGCTTACAGGGGCTCGGGGCAGTAGCTGAAGCTTTCTTT.

DNA of the CDR3: TGCAGTGCTAGAGCACCCAGACTAGCGGGAATGGGGGAGCAGTACTTC. Translated, it gives CSARAPRLAGMGEQYF. This chain joins TRBV20-1 and TRBJ2-7, with 11 bases matching TRBD2. The CDR3 totals 16 residues. Germline V CDR1 and CDR2: DFQATT, SNEGSKA (reference sequence). J was trimmed by 7 bases and V by 1 base; bases with no gene match: 12.

This rearrangement joins TRBV20-1 to TRBJ2-7, with D maybe TRBD2 (6 bases). The CDR3 sequence is 18 residues long. The V gene's germline CDR1 is DFQATT and CDR2 SNEGSKA (reference sequence). The germline V and J ends were trimmed by 5 bases and 0 bases, with 26 bases remaining between them. The CDR3 nucleotides are TGCAGTGCTCCACATCCCCCGCCCGGGACTCAGAGCTCCTACGAGCAGTACTTC. Its protein product is CSAPHPPPGTQSSYEQYF.

This clonotype is categorized as medium-sized (0.01 to 0.1%). The gene calls are TRBV7-2 and TRBJ1-1; no definite D call. The CDR3 has 14 residues. From germline, CDR1 is SGHTA and CDR2 FQGNSA. Trimming took 4 bases from V and 3 from J, leaving 12 bases between them. CDR3 in amino acids: CASSWTPGDTEAFF. Written as DNA, the CDR3 is TGTGCCAGCAGCTGGACGCCCGGGGACACTGAAGCTTTCTTT. Full variable domain (rest looked up from reference TRBV7-2 and TRBJ1-1): GAGVSQSPSNKVTEKGKDVELRCDPISGHTALYWYRQSLGQGLEFLIYFQGNSAPDKSGLPSDRFSAERTGGSVSTLTIQRTQQEDSAVYLCASSWTPGDTEAFFGQGTRLTVV.

V and J are TRBV6-5 and TRBJ2-7; D call uncertain. The CDR3 sequence is 14 residues long. Trimming took off 0 bases at V and 2 bases at J, with 8 bases between the two ends. Germline V lookup: CDR1 MNHEY, CDR2 SVGAGI. CDR3 sequence reads: CASSYSLRPYEQYF. The CDR3, as DNA: TGTGCCAGCAGTTACTCGTTGCGCCCCTACGAGCAGTACTTC.

The chain recombines TRBV5-4 with TRBJ2-5; D call uncertain. The CDR3 is 12 residues long. Trimming stripped 0 bases from V and 4 bases from J, with 4 bases between. Germline V CDR1 and CDR2: SGHNT, YYREEE (reference sequence). CDR3: CASSLEGETQYF. Here the CDR3 DNA reads TGTGCCAGCAGCTTGGAGGGAGAGACCCAGTACTTC.

This clonotype was found a few times. The chain is built from TRBV20-1 and TRBJ2-7; 9 nucleotides align to TRBD2. J was trimmed by 2 bases and V by 6 bases; bases with no gene match: 8. This CDR3 has 14 residues. CDR1 is DFQATT, CDR2 SNEGSKA, per germline (reference sequence). CDR3 sequence: CSAVTSGRPYEQYF. Here the CDR3 DNA reads TGCAGTGCCGTGACTAGCGGACGCCCCTACGAGCAGTACTTC.